These 9 T cell receptor beta chains were all obtained from the same sample, sequenced in a study of identical twins (dated by TCRdb to about 2016). To prepare the library, 5' RACE was applied. Data came from an Illumina HiSeq 2000. TCRdb redid the processing of the public reads, applying fastp at Q25 and MiXCR, and retained in-frame beta chains. Each entry merges the rows of one CDR3 protein and shows their most common DNA and genes. The sample table holds 1.5 million or so distinct CDR3 sequences, of which less than 40% were seen once. The top ten clonotypes cover 0.27% of the sample. Sequencing was carried out using cord blood. The receptors stem from a newborn girl in good health.

The gene calls are TRBV12-3 or TRBV12-4 and TRBJ2-3; 8 positions match TRBD2. The trim removed 8 bases at V and 5 bases at J, leaving 12 bases unmatched. CDR3 length equals 15 residues. The CDR3 sequence: CASRGRLSGRDTQYF. The CDR3 DNA follows: TGTGCCAGCCGAGGAAGATTGAGCGGGAGAGATACGCAGTATTTT.

V and J are TRBV12-3 or TRBV12-4 and TRBJ2-7; TRBD2 agrees at 13 bases. The CDR3 spans 18 residues. V lost 2 bases to trimming and J lost 0 bases; unmatched junction nucleotides: 7. CDR3 sequence reads: CASSLTSGRGLRSYEQYF. CDR3 coding DNA: TGTGCCAGCAGTTTAACTAGCGGGAGGGGGCTTCGCTCCTACGAGCAGTACTTC.

Ten or more counts support this clonotype. This chain links TRBV10-3 with TRBJ2-7; the D gene is possibly TRBD1 (6 bases). Trimming took 5 bases from V and 3 from J, leaving 11 bases between them. Germline lookup yields CDR1 ENHRY and CDR2 SYGVKD. This CDR3 has 13 residues. CDR3 nucleotides: TGTGCCATCAGTCGCACAGGGTTCTACGAGCAGTACTTC. It is translated as CAISRTGFYEQYF.

The chain recombines TRBV18 with TRBJ2-3; possibly TRBD2 for D (6 bases). Trimming removed 3 bases at V and 0 bases at J, with 10 bases between. Germline CDR1 and CDR2: KGHSH and LQKENI. The CDR3 contains 15 residues. The CDR3 is CASSPGLFSTDTQYF. In DNA, the CDR3 is TGTGCCAGCTCACCCGGACTATTCAGCACAGATACGCAGTATTTT. Combining the CDR3 with reference TRBV18 and TRBJ2-3 gives the whole variable domain NAGVMQNPRHLVRRRGQEARLRCSPMKGHSHVYWYRQLPEEGLKFMVYLQKENIIDESGMPKERFSAEFPKEGPSILRIQQVVRGDSAAYFCASSPGLFSTDTQYFGPGTRLTVL.

This clonotype has only a few counts. The CDR3 coding sequence is TGCAGTGCTAGAGATATACTTCGACAGCCTATTATCTATGGCTACACCTTC. Protein product: CSARDILRQPIIYGYTF. The chain has TRBV20-1 and TRBJ1-2; D is possibly TRBD1 (5 bases). V was shortened by 0 bases and J by 4 bases, with 21 bases between the two germline ends. Germline lookup yields CDR1 DFQATT and CDR2 SNEGSKA (reference sequence). This CDR3 region has 17 residues.

The rearrangement uses TRBV18 and TRBJ2-7; 9 bases match TRBD1. This CDR3 is 16 amino acids long. Looked up from germline, CDR1 is KGHSH and CDR2 is LQKENI. Germline trimming cut 3 bases from V and 4 bases from J; bases unmatched to any gene: 10. DNA of the CDR3: TGTGCCAGCTCACCTGCGCCGGGACAGGGACCTTACGAGCAGTACTTC. It specifies CASSPAPGQGPYEQYF.

This chain joins TRBV2 and TRBJ2-3; TRBD2 matches 11 bases. The germline gives CDR1 SNHLY, CDR2 FYNNEI. The CDR3 is made up of 18 amino acids. Unmatched junction bases numbered 11, after V lost 4 bases and J lost 2 bases. The CDR3 spells CASSGGASGRTLTDTQYF. In nucleotides, the CDR3 is TGTGCCAGCAGTGGGGGTGCTAGCGGGAGGACGCTCACAGATACGCAGTATTTT.

The chain uses TRBV4-2 and TRBJ2-7; D is perhaps TRBD2 (5 bases). The V and J ends lost 3 bases and 4 bases respectively, with 22 bases between them. The germline gives CDR1 LGHNA, CDR2 YNFKEQ. The CDR3 runs 17 residues. The CDR3 nucleotides are TGTGCCAGCAGCCAGGAAATTACTAGATGGAACTCGTACGAGCAGTACTTC. Protein: CASSQEITRWNSYEQYF.

Only a few counts were recorded for this clonotype. The chain employs TRBV6-5 and TRBJ2-3; 7 bases agree with TRBD1. The CDR3 length is 12 residues. CDR1 is MNHEY, CDR2 SVGAGI, per germline. The V and J ends lost 11 bases and 4 bases, in that order; junction bases with no gene match: 6. The CDR3 is CAGNRGPDTQYF. The CDR3 region has the DNA TGTGCCGGAAACAGGGGACCAGATACGCAGTATTTT.